A single sample gave rise to the 8 T cell receptor beta chains below, sequenced in a study of T-cell memory formation after mild COVID-19. TCRdb re-derived calls from the 5' RACE reads in MiXCR, one entry per CDR3 protein. The sample yields about 560,000 distinct CDR3 sequences, roughly 22% seen once. Sequenced material: PBMCs or a T cell subset sorted from them (not recorded which). Receptors originate from an adult woman who had mild COVID-19 (a few samples of this study predate the infection). Cell type and time point are not known.

J is TRBJ2-7 and V is TRBV2; D uncertain. Trimming left V 4 bases short and J 1 base short, with 8 bases between. This CDR3 contains 13 residues. Germline lookup yields CDR1 SNHLY and CDR2 FYNNEI. This CDR3 is CASSGARSYEQYF. As DNA, the CDR3 is TGTGCCAGCAGTGGAGCGAGGTCCTACGAGCAGTACTTC. Full variable domain (outside the CDR3, taken from reference TRBV2 and TRBJ2-7): EPEVTQTPSHQVTQMGQEVILRCVPISNHLYFYWYRQILGQKVEFLVSFYNNEISEKSEIFDDQFSVERPDGSNFTLKIRSTKLEDSAMYFCASSGARSYEQYFGPGTRLTVT.

The chain uses TRBV29-1 and TRBJ1-5, with 7 bases matching TRBD1. The V segment lost 7 bases and the J segment 6 bases; nucleotides outside the gene matches: 12. CDR1 SQVTM and CDR2 ANQGSEA come from the germline V gene. The length of the CDR3 is 14 residues. The DNA of the CDR3 is TGCAGCGCTACCACAGGGGTGGGGAGTCAGCCCCAGCATTTT. Its translation is CSATTGVGSQPQHF.

Only a few counts were recorded for this clonotype. J is TRBJ2-7 and V is TRBV5-6; weak D call: TRBD1 (6 bases). Germline V gene lookup returns CDR1 SGHDT and CDR2 YYEEEE. Trimming took 3 bases from V and 4 from J, leaving 11 bases between them. The CDR3 is 13 residues long. CDR3 sequence: CASSSLRGYEQYF. In DNA form, the CDR3 reads TGTGCCAGCAGCTCCCTGAGGGGGTACGAGCAGTACTTC.

The chain employs TRBV6-2 or TRBV6-3 and TRBJ2-5; D is unresolved. CDR3 size: 12 residues. Trimming took off 0 bases at V and 9 bases at J, with 8 bases between the two ends. Germline-derived CDR1 and CDR2 are MNHEY and SVGEGT. CDR3 coding DNA: TGTGCCAGCAGTTACTCTGATACGGCCCAGTACTTC. Amino acid sequence: CASSYSDTAQYF.

This sequence joins TRBV30 and TRBJ2-5; the D is unclear. The CDR3 is 12 amino acids. Germline-derived CDR1 and CDR2 are GTSNPN and SVGIG (reference sequence). V was clipped by 1 base and J by 1 base, with 4 bases between them. CDR3 DNA: TGTGCCTGGAGTGCCCCCCAAGAGACCCAGTACTTC. Residues: CAWSAPQETQYF.

This clonotype was found a few times. This chain connects TRBV11-2 to TRBJ2-3, with 8 bases fitting TRBD2. Trimming removed 5 bases from V and 0 bases from J; junction bases left unmatched: 7. The CDR3 consists of 16 residues. Germline CDR1 reads SGHAT; CDR2 reads FQNNGV. The DNA for the CDR3 is TGTGCCAGCAGCAAGCGGGGGACTGAAAGCACAGATACGCAGTATTTT. Protein: CASSKRGTESTDTQYF.

This clonotype was detected a few times. The V gene is TRBV6-1, the J gene TRBJ1-5; unclear D gene. CDR1 and CDR2 (germline): MNHNS, SASEGT. V was cut by 7 bases and J by 1 base, with 5 bases left in between. The CDR3 consists of 12 residues. CDR3 in DNA: TGTGCCAGCACCCACAGCAATCAGCCCCAGCATTTT. Its protein is CASTHSNQPQHF.

The V call is TRBV28, the J call TRBJ2-7; 14 bases match TRBD2. The CDR3 has 20 residues. CDR1 and CDR2 from the germline V gene are MDHEN and SYDVKM. The ends lost 6 bases at V and 3 bases at J; junction bases unmatched: 19. The CDR3 DNA reads as TGTGCCAGCAGCCAAAGGCGACAACCGGGACTAGCGGGGGCTGGCTACGAGCAGTACTTC. This translates into CASSQRRQPGLAGAGYEQYF. Looking up the rest from reference TRBV28 and TRBJ2-7 gives the full variable domain: DVKVTQSSRYLVKRTGEKVFLECVQDMDHENMFWYRQDPGLGLRLIYFSYDVKMKEKGDIPEGYSVSREKKERFSLILESASTNQTSMYLCASSQRRQPGLAGAGYEQYFGPGTRLTVT.